These 32 T cell receptor beta chains were all obtained from the same sample, sequenced in a study of neurological immune-mediated disorders. The sample's time point: longitudinal time-point 1 (baseline). TCRdb recomputed calls from the 5' RACE reads with MiXCR, one row per CDR3 protein. The table lists tens of thousands of distinct CDR3 sequences, around 10% of them singletons. The specimen sequenced was PBMCs. These receptor sequences come from a male donor with HTLV-1-associated myelopathy (HAM/TSP).

This clonotype showed up many times. One end of the junction fails to match germline, which may point to a read error. The chain uses TRBV12-3 or TRBV12-4 and TRBJ2-7; D remains ambiguous. The CDR3 covers 12 residues. The CDR3 region is CASSLANYEQYF. The CDR3 coding sequence is TGTGCCAGCAGCTTAGCCAACTACGAGCAGTACTTC.

In its sample, this clonotype was seen many times. The CDR3, as DNA: TGCAGTGCTGCCTGGGACAGCATCTCTGGAAACACCATATATTTT. Translated: CSAAWDSISGNTIYF. This chain joins TRBV20-1 and TRBJ1-3, with TRBD1 identical over 7 bases. The CDR3 extends over 15 amino acids. Trimming removed 5 bases from V and 0 bases from J; junction bases left unmatched: 7. Germline CDR1 DFQATT, CDR2 SNEGSKA (reference sequence).

This clonotype was seen at least ten times. This rearrangement joins TRBV12-3 or TRBV12-4 to TRBJ1-1; D unclear. Trimming took off 6 bases at V and 11 bases at J, with 10 bases between the two ends. This CDR3 has 10 residues. The CDR3, as DNA: TGTGCCAGCAGCGCGTCACTCGCTTTCTTT. The encoded protein is CASSASLAFF.

At least ten counts were recorded for this clonotype. The chain recombines TRBV29-1 with TRBJ1-1, with D maybe TRBD1 (6 bases). The CDR3 contains 12 residues. The ends were cut back, 4 bases at V and 6 bases at J, with 12 bases in the middle. From germline, CDR1 is SQVTM and CDR2 ANQGSEA. The CDR3 protein is CSVVGGRSEAFF. For the CDR3, the DNA is TGCAGCGTTGTAGGGGGTAGGTCTGAAGCTTTCTTT.

This clonotype was picked up many times. The V and J genes are TRBV20-1 and TRBJ2-5; perhaps TRBD2 as D (5 bases). The V and J ends lost 3 bases and 5 bases respectively, with 16 bases between them. The length of the CDR3 is 14 residues. CDR1 is DFQATT and CDR2 is SNEGSKA in the germline V gene (reference sequence). The CDR3 loop is CSASGEPLWETQYF. The CDR3 DNA is TGCAGTGCTAGCGGGGAACCACTTTGGGAGACCCAGTACTTC.

This clonotype was observed many times. The V and J genes are TRBV6-5 and TRBJ1-6; 9 bases fit TRBD1. The germline V gene has CDR1 MNHEY and CDR2 SVGAGI. This CDR3 is 19 amino acids long. V shed 2 bases and J 0 bases; nucleotides not matched to a gene: 8. As DNA, the CDR3 is TGTGCCAGCAGTTACAAGGGAGGACAGGGGAGCTCCTATAATTCACCCCTCCACTTT. Amino acids: CASSYKGGQGSSYNSPLHF.

Many counts were recorded for this clonotype. The genes are TRBV7-3 and TRBJ2-5; 12 bases are a match to TRBD1. This CDR3 is 14 amino acids long. With V trimmed by 5 bases and J by 5 bases, 3 bases remained unmatched. Germline V gene sequence: CDR1 SGHTA, CDR2 FQGTGA. The CDR3 loop is CASSQGQGAETQYF. CDR3 coding DNA: TGTGCCAGCAGCCAGGGACAGGGGGCGGAGACCCAGTACTTC.

This clonotype occurred a few times. A much larger clone differs from this one at a single base, so this may be a read error. CDR3 nucleotide sequence: TGTGCCAGCAGCTACCTTGGGGCCAGGGATACGCAGTATTTT. Translating gives CASSYLGARDTQYF. The chain is built from TRBV6-5 and TRBJ2-3, with D possibly being TRBD1 (5 bases). This CDR3 region has 14 residues. V was clipped by 6 bases and J by 6 bases, with 16 bases between them. Germline-derived CDR1 and CDR2 are MNHEY and SVGAGI.

The table lists this clonotype with many counts. V gene TRBV3-1 combines with J gene TRBJ2-5; TRBD2 is a possible D gene (6 bases). The CDR3 length is 12 residues. The V end was cut by 2 bases, the J end by 5 bases, with 6 bases between. Germline loops: CDR1 LGHDT, CDR2 YNNKEL (reference sequence). The CDR3 DNA reads TGTGCCAGCAGCCAACTAGCGGAGACCCAGTACTTC. This encodes CASSQLAETQYF.

This clonotype occurred many times. V usage is TRBV25-1 and J usage is TRBJ1-5; TRBD1 aligns across 9 bases. The CDR3 spans 15 residues. The trim removed 3 bases at V and 1 base at J, leaving 1 base unmatched. Germline assignment: CDR1 MGHDK and CDR2 SYGVNS. The DNA of the CDR3 is TGTGCCAGCAGTGACGACAGGGGGAGCAATCAGCCCCAGCATTTT. Translation gives CASSDDRGSNQPQHF.

Ten or more counts support this clonotype. V and J are TRBV7-2 and TRBJ2-7, with 9 bases fitting TRBD2. Germline loops: CDR1 SGHTA, CDR2 FQGNSA. The CDR3 is made up of 14 amino acids. The ends lost 7 bases at V and 3 bases at J; junction bases unmatched: 7. The chain's CDR3 is CASTRAGGIYEQYF. The CDR3 nucleotides read TGTGCCAGCACCCGAGCGGGGGGTATCTACGAGCAGTACTTC.

This clonotype was observed at least ten times. This rearrangement joins TRBV27 to TRBJ2-7, with 9 bases identical to TRBD1. After removal of 2 bases from V and 3 bases from J, the junction contained 5 bases not matched to a gene. The CDR3 covers 15 residues. Germline CDR1 reads MNHEY; CDR2 reads SMNVEV (reference sequence). The CDR3 reads CASSLRGTGSYEQYF. CDR3 sequence (DNA): TGTGCCAGCAGTTTAAGGGGGACAGGGAGCTACGAGCAGTACTTC.

This clonotype was counted at least ten times. This chain links TRBV29-1 with TRBJ1-3, with 9 bases aligning to TRBD1. With 2 bases clipped from V and 5 bases from J, the junction kept 4 bases outside the gene matches. The CDR3 spans 14 residues. The germline V gene encodes CDR1 SQVTM and CDR2 ANQGSEA. CDR3 region: CSVETGQGRNTIYF. CDR3 coding DNA: TGCAGCGTTGAAACAGGACAGGGGAGAAACACCATATATTTT.

The chain uses TRBV5-5 and TRBJ1-6; TRBD1 agrees at 7 bases. The CDR3 totals 16 residues. V trimming: 4 bases; J trimming: 7 bases; junction bases outside the gene matches: 11. Germline loops: CDR1 SGHKS, CDR2 YYEKEE (reference sequence). Here the CDR3 DNA reads TGTGCCAGCAGCCCAGGGACAGAGGGCCACAATTCACCCCTCCACTTT. Amino acid sequence: CASSPGTEGHNSPLHF. The complete variable domain, with remaining parts taken from reference TRBV5-5 and TRBJ1-6, reads DAGVTQSPTHLIKTRGQQVTLRCSPISGHKSVSWYQQVLGQGPQFIFQYYEKEERGRGNFPDRFSARQFPNYSSELNVNALLLGDSALYLCASSPGTEGHNSPLHFGNGTRLTVT.

The table lists this clonotype with many counts. The chain employs TRBV7-3 and TRBJ2-1, with 9 bases that match TRBD2. The CDR3 has 18 amino acids. V dropped 1 base and J dropped 4; count of bases not matched to a gene: 11. CDR1 is SGHTA and CDR2 is FQGTGA in the germline V gene. The chain's CDR3 is CASSLMARGSGGYNEQFF. The CDR3 nucleotides read TGTGCCAGCAGCTTAATGGCTCGAGGTAGCGGGGGTTACAATGAGCAGTTCTTC.

In this sample, this clonotype turned up many times. The chain has TRBV7-9 and TRBJ2-3; the match to TRBD1 covers 10 bases. Per germline, CDR1 SEHNR and CDR2 FQNEAQ (reference sequence). CDR3 length: 17 amino acids. Unmatched junction bases numbered 10, after V lost 6 bases and J lost 1 base. CDR3 sequence (DNA): TGTGCCAGCAGTAATGAGGATGGGACAGGGGGCACAGATACGCAGTATTTT. Amino acids: CASSNEDGTGGTDTQYF.

As to this clonotype: A junction end diverges from the germline sequence, so it may reflect a read error. This chain connects TRBV24-1 to TRBJ2-1; 11 bases are a match to TRBD2. Germline V gene lookup returns CDR1 KGHDR and CDR2 SFDVKD. There are 17 residues in the CDR3. CDR3 in DNA: TGTGCCACCAGTGACCTAGCGGGGGGCCAAGGTAACAATGCGCAGTTCTTC. It specifies CATSDLAGGQGNNAQFF.

This clonotype was recorded many times. CDR3: CASSSSAGTLPYEQYF. DNA for the CDR3: TGTGCCAGCAGCTCCTCTGCCGGGACTCTCCCTTACGAGCAGTACTTC. The rearrangement uses TRBV7-9 and TRBJ2-7, with D possibly being TRBD2 (6 bases). This CDR3 has 16 residues. The germline V gene encodes CDR1 SEHNR and CDR2 FQNEAQ (reference sequence). Deletions cut 4 bases from V and 4 bases from J, with 20 bases between.

This clonotype was observed many times. This rearrangement joins TRBV7-2 to TRBJ2-2; D unclear. Trimming removed 1 base from V and 5 bases from J, with 8 bases in between. CDR3 length: 14 amino acids. Germline CDR1 SGHTA, CDR2 FQGNSA. Written as DNA, the CDR3 is TGTGCCAGCAGCTTAGGTACTGGAACCGGGGAGCTGTTTTTT. Translation gives CASSLGTGTGELFF.

In this sample, this clonotype turned up many times. Written as DNA, the CDR3 is TGTGCCATCAGCTCATCGGCTGGAAACACCATATATTTT. Translated, it gives CAISSSAGNTIYF. This rearrangement joins TRBV10-3 to TRBJ1-3; unclear D gene. V was clipped by 6 bases and J by 2 bases, with 8 bases between them. This CDR3 is 13 amino acids long. Germline V lookup: CDR1 ENHRY, CDR2 SYGVKD.

Details on this clonotype: A read error is possible here, since a much larger clone lies one base away. V and J are TRBV14 and TRBJ1-2; D ambiguous. Germline assignment: CDR1 SGHDN and CDR2 FVKESK. The CDR3 loop spans 14 amino acids. The CDR3 DNA reads TGTGTCAGCAGCCAGGCCCTCCTAGCGGGTGGCTACACCTTC. Protein product: CVSSQALLAGGYTF.

This clonotype was detected ten times or more. The chain couples TRBV7-9 to TRBJ2-1; 16 bases match TRBD2. Looked up from germline, CDR1 is SEHNR and CDR2 is FQNEAQ (reference sequence). With V trimmed by 5 bases and J by 7 bases, 2 bases remained unmatched. This CDR3 has 15 residues. The CDR3 DNA reads TGTGCCAGCAGCGTGGGACTAGCGGGGGGGAATGAGCAGTTCTTC. Its protein product is CASSVGLAGGNEQFF.

This clonotype was detected a few times. This rearrangement joins TRBV18 to TRBJ2-1; TRBD2 matches at 10 bases. Germline V CDR1 and CDR2: KGHSH, LQKENI. V lost 2 bases, J lost 2 bases, and 9 bases stayed unmatched. The CDR3 consists of 18 residues. The CDR3 here is CASSPEVAGGFTYNEQFF. The CDR3 DNA follows: TGTGCCAGCTCACCAGAGGTAGCGGGGGGTTTTACCTACAATGAGCAGTTCTTC.

This clonotype was detected many times. CDR3 protein: CASSPGTGGYGYTF. As DNA, the CDR3 is TGTGCCAGCAGCCCCGGGACAGGGGGCTACGGCTACACCTTC. The rearrangement joins TRBV7-9 to TRBJ1-2; TRBD1 matches at 12 bases. Looked up from germline, CDR1 is SEHNR and CDR2 is FQNEAQ (reference sequence). The junction had 6 bases not matched to a gene; V was cut back by 5 bases and J by 8 bases. The CDR3 has 14 residues.

This clonotype was seen many times. The chain links TRBV29-1 to TRBJ1-2, with TRBD1 matching 9 bases. J gave up 0 bases and V 4 bases, and 9 bases lay outside the gene matches. The CDR3 is made up of 16 amino acids. The V gene's germline CDR1 is SQVTM and CDR2 ANQGSEA. The CDR3 sequence: CSVGWGGTGSNYGYTF. CDR3 sequence (DNA): TGCAGCGTTGGGTGGGGCGGGACAGGGTCTAACTATGGCTACACCTTC.

This clonotype was counted at least ten times. The chain has TRBV6-2 or TRBV6-3 and TRBJ2-2; D not certain. Trimming removed 7 bases from V and 7 bases from J, with 13 bases in between. The CDR3 runs to 13 residues. Germline V gene sequence: CDR1 MNHEY, CDR2 SVGEGT. CDR3 sequence reads: CASTLLGYGELFF. DNA of the CDR3: TGTGCCAGCACACTCCTGGGCTACGGGGAGCTGTTTTTT.

Ten or more counts support this clonotype. The rearrangement joins TRBV20-1 to TRBJ2-1; D may be TRBD1 or TRBD2 (5 bases each). V was pared by 3 bases and J by 9 bases, with 21 bases between. The CDR3 spans 15 residues. CDR1 and CDR2 from the germline V gene are DFQATT and SNEGSKA (reference sequence). The CDR3 DNA reads TGCAGTGCTAGGCCACGAGGGCAGGGATGGAGTGAGCAGTTCTTC. This encodes CSARPRGQGWSEQFF.

There are many counts of this clonotype. The V and J genes are TRBV5-1 and TRBJ1-2; D is possibly TRBD1 (5 bases). The CDR3 contains 13 residues. Germline V gene sequence: CDR1 SGHRS, CDR2 YFSETQ. V was pared by 2 bases and J by 3 bases, with 8 bases between. CDR3 loop: CASSFREDYGYTF. As DNA, the CDR3 is TGCGCCAGCAGCTTCAGGGAGGACTATGGCTACACCTTC.

This clonotype was observed at least ten times. The chain links TRBV7-2 to TRBJ2-3; D is perhaps TRBD1 (5 bases). CDR1 is SGHTA, CDR2 FQGNSA, per germline. V was shortened by 9 bases and J by 8 bases, with 12 bases between the two germline ends. The CDR3 spans 11 residues. The CDR3 protein is CARTTQGTQYF. The CDR3 region has the DNA TGTGCCAGGACCACCCAGGGTACGCAGTATTTT.

This clonotype has ten or more counts. The chain carries TRBV20-1 and TRBJ2-7; possible D gene TRBD2, 7 bases. CDR1 and CDR2 from the germline V gene are DFQATT and SNEGSKA (reference sequence). The length of the CDR3 is 16 residues. The V end was cut by 1 base, the J end by 2 bases, with 18 bases between. CDR3 sequence reads: CSARGGGAGATYEQYF. CDR3 nucleotides: TGCAGTGCTAGAGGTGGGGGGGCAGGGGCGACCTACGAGCAGTACTTC.

This clonotype has ten or more counts. The genes are TRBV6-2 or TRBV6-3 and TRBJ2-5; maybe TRBD2 (5 bases). V was shortened by 9 bases and J by 5 bases, with 19 bases between the two germline ends. Germline lookup yields CDR1 MNHEY and CDR2 SVGEGT. This CDR3 is built from 14 residues. CDR3 residues: CASRYRGPGETQYF. The CDR3 bases are TGTGCCAGTCGATATCGTGGGCCGGGGGAGACCCAGTACTTC.

The V and J genes are TRBV6-2 or TRBV6-3 and TRBJ1-4; D unclear. Germline CDR1 is MNHEY and CDR2 is SVGEGT. The CDR3 consists of 14 residues. V lost 2 bases and J 7 bases, leaving 11 bases between the germline ends. Here the CDR3 reads CASSYNTGGEKLFF. CDR3 nucleotides: TGTGCCAGCAGTTACAACACCGGAGGTGAAAAACTGTTTTTT.